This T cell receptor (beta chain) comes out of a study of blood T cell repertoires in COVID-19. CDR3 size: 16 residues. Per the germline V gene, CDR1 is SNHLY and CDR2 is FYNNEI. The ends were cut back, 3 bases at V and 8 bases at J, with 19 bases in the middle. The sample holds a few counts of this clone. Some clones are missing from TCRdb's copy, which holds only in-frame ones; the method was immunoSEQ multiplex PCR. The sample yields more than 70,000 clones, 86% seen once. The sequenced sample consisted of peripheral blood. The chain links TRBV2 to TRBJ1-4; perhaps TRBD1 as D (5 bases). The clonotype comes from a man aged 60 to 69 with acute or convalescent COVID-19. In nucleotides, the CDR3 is TGTGCCAGCAGTGACACTCTGGCAGGGCTGAGCGAAAAACTGTTTTTT. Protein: CASSDTLAGLSEKLFF. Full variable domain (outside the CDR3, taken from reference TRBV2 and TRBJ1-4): EPEVTQTPSHQVTQMGQEVILRCVPISNHLYFYWYRQILGQKVEFLVSFYNNEISEKSEIFDDQFSVERPDGSNFTLKIRSTKLEDSAMYFCASSDTLAGLSEKLFFGSGTQLSVL.